The present T cell receptor (beta chain) was sequenced within a study of persistence of HIV-infected CD4 T cells. CDR1 is MNHEY and CDR2 is SVGEGT in the germline V gene. The junction had 5 bases not matched to a gene; V was cut back by 0 bases and J by 5 bases. This CDR3 is built from 18 residues. Worth noting for this clone: As yet, its antigen is unknown.

Sequencing used immunoSEQ version 4 in survey mode. Sequenced by immunoSEQ multiplex PCR; TCRdb stores in-frame clones only, minus some. The sample consists of tens of thousands of clones, roughly four fifths of them appearing once. The stimulus was an HIV-1 Gag 15-mer peptide pool, about 1.1 ug/peptide/mL. CD40L-negative CD69-negative CD45RO-high memory CD4+ T cells were sorted as populations depleted of antigen-responding cells. The input for sequencing was CD4+ T cells sorted from PBMCs after roughly 20-hour stimulation, taken from a patient who received antiretroviral therapy. This rearrangement joins TRBV6-2 or TRBV6-3 to TRBJ2-1, with 15 nucleotides matching TRBD2. The source of this sequence is an adult woman with HIV who was CMV-seropositive. The CDR3 nucleotides read TGTGCCAGCAGTTACTCGGGGACTAGCGGGGGGCCGGACAATGAGCAGTTCTTC. Translation: CASSYSGTSGGPDNEQFF.